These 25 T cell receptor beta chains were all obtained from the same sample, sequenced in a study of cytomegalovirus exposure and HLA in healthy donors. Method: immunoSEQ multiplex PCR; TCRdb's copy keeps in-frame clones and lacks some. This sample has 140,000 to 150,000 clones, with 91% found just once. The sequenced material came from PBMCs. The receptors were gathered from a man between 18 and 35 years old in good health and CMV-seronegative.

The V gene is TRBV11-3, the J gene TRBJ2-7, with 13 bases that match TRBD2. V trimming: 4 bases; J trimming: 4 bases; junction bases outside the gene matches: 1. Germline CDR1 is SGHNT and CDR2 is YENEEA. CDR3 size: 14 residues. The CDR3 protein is CASSWGLAGYEQYV. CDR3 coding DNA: TGTGCCAGCAGCTGGGGACTAGCGGGATACGAGCAGTACGTC.

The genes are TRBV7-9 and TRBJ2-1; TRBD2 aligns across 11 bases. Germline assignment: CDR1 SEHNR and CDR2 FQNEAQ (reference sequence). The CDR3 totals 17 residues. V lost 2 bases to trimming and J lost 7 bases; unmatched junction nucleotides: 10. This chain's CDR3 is CASSLQTTSGSGNEQFF. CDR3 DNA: TGTGCCAGCAGCTTACAAACTACTAGCGGGAGTGGGAATGAGCAGTTCTTC.

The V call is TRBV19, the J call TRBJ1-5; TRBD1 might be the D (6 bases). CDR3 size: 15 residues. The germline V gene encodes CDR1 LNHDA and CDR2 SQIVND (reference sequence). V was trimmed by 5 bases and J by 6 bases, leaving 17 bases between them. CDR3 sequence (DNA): TGTGCCAGTAGTTTCGGACAGCCATTTAGTCAGCCCCAGCATTTT. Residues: CASSFGQPFSQPQHF.

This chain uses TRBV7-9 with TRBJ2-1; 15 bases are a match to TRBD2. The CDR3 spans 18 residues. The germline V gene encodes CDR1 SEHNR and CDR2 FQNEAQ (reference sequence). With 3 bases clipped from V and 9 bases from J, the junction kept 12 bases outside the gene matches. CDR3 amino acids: CASSFGLAGGPVRGEQFF. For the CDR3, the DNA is TGTGCCAGCAGCTTCGGACTAGCGGGAGGGCCCGTCAGGGGTGAGCAGTTCTTC.

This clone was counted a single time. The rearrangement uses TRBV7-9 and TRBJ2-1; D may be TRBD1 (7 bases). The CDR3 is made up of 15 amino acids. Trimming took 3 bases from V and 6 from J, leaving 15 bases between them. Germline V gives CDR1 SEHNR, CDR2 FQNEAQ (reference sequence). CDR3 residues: CASSLTGRDGNEQFF. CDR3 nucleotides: TGTGCCAGCAGCTTGACAGGGCGGGATGGCAATGAGCAGTTCTTC.

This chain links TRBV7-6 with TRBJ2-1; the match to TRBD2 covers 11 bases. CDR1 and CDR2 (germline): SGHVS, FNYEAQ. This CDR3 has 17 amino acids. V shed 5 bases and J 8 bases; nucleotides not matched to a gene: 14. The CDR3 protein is CASSHNLAGGPADEQFF. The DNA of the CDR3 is TGTGCCAGCAGCCACAACTTAGCGGGGGGGCCAGCGGATGAGCAGTTCTTC.

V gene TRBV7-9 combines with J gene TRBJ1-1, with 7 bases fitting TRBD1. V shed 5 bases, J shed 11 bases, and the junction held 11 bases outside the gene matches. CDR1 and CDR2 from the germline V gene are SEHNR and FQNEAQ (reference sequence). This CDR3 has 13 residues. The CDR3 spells CASSATGWVGAFF. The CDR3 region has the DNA TGTGCCAGCAGCGCGACAGGGTGGGTCGGTGCTTTCTTT. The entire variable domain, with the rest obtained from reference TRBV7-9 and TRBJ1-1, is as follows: DTGVSQNPRHKITKRGQNVTFRCDPISEHNRLYWYRQTLGQGPEFLTYFQNEAQLEKSRLLSDRFSAERPKGSFSTLEIQRTEQGDSAMYLCASSATGWVGAFFGQGTRLTVV.

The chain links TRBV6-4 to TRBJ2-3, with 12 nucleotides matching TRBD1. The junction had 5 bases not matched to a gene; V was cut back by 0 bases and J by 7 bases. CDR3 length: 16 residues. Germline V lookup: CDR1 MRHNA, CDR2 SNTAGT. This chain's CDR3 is CASSDSGTGGRHTQYF. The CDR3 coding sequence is TGTGCCAGCAGTGACTCCGGGACAGGGGGCCGGCATACGCAGTATTTT.

This CDR3 is CASSVGSRASYNEQFF. The CDR3, as DNA: TGTGCCAGCAGCGTAGGCAGCAGGGCCTCCTACAATGAGCAGTTCTTC. The chain combines TRBV9 with TRBJ2-1; weak D call: TRBD1 (5 bases). The ends were cut back, 0 bases at V and 0 bases at J, with 10 bases in the middle. The CDR3 has 16 residues. Germline V gives CDR1 SGDLS, CDR2 YYNGEE.

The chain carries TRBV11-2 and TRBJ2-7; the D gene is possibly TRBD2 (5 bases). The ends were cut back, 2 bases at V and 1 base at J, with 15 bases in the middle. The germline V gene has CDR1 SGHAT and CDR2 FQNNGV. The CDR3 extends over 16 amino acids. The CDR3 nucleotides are TGTGCCAGCAGCTTACCCCCAGATTGGACTTCCTACGAGCAGTACGTC. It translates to CASSLPPDWTSYEQYV.

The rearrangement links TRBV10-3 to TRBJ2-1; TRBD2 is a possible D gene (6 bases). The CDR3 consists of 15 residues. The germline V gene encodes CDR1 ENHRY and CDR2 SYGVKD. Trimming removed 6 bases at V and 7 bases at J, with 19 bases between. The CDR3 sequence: CAISDLASYANEQFF. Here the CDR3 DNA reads TGTGCCATCAGCGACCTAGCGTCCTACGCAAATGAGCAGTTCTTC.

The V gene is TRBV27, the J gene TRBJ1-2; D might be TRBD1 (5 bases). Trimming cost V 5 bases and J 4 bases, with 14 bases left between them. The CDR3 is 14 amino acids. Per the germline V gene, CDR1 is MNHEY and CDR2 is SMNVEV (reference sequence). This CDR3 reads CASSPRRGGYGYTF. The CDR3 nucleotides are TGTGCCAGCAGTCCCCGGCGGGGCGGCTATGGCTACACCTTC.

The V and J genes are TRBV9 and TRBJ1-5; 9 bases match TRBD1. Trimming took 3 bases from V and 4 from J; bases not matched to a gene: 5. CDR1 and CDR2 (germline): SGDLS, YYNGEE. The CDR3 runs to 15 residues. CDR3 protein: CASSGQGGANQPQHF. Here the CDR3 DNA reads TGTGCCAGCAGCGGACAGGGGGGGGCGAATCAGCCCCAGCATTTT.

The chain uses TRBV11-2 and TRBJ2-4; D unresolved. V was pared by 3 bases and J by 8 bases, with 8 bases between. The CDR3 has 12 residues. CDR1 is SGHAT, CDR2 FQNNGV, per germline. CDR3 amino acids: CASSFDRDIQYF. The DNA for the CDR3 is TGTGCCAGCAGCTTCGATCGGGACATTCAGTACTTC.

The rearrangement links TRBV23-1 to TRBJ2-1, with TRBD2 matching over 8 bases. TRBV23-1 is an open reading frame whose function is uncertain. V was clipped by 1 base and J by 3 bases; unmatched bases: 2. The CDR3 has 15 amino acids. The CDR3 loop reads CASSQWRGDYNEQFF. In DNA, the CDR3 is TGCGCCAGCAGTCAATGGCGGGGGGACTACAATGAGCAGTTCTTC.

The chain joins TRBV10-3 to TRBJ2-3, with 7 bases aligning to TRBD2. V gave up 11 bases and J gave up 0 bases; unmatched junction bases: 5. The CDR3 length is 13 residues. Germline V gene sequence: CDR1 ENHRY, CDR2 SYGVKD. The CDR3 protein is CASKLASTDTQYF. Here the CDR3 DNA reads TGTGCCTCAAAACTAGCGAGCACAGATACGCAGTATTTT.

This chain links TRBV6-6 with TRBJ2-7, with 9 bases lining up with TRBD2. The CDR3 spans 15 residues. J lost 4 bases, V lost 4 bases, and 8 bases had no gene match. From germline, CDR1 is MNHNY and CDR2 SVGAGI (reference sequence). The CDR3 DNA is TGTGCCAGCAGTTCCGTAGCGGGAGTGTCGTACGAGCAGTACGTC. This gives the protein CASSSVAGVSYEQYV.

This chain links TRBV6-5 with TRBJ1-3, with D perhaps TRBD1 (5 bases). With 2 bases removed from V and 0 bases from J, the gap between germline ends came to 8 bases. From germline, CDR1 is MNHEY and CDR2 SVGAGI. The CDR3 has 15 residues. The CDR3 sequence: CASSYDSSSGNTIYF. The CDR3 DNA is TGTGCCAGCAGTTACGACAGTAGCTCTGGAAACACCATATATTTT.

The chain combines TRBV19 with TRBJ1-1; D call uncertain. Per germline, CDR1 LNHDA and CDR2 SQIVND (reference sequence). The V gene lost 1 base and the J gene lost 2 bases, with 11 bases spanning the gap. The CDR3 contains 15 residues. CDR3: CASSIVRQLNTEAFF. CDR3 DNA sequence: TGTGCCAGTAGTATAGTGCGGCAGTTAAACACTGAAGCTTTCTTT.

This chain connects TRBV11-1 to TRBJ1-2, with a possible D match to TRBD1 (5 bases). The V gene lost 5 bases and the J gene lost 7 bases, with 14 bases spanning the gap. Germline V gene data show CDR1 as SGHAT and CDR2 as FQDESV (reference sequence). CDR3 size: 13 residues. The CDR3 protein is CASSPGSGSGYTF. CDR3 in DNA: TGTGCCAGCAGCCCCGGCTCAGGGTCTGGCTACACCTTC.

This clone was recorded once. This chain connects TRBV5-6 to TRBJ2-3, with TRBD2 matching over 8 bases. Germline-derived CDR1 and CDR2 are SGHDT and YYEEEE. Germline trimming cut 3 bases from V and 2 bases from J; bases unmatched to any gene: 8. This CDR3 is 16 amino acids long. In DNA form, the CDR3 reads TGTGCCAGCAGCTGGGCGACTAGCGTGGCCACAGATACGCAGTATTTT. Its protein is CASSWATSVATDTQYF. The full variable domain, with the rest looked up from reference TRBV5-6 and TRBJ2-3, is DAGVTQSPTHLIKTRGQQVTLRCSPKSGHDTVSWYQQALGQGPQFIFQYYEEEERQRGNFPDRFSGHQFPNYSSELNVNALLLGDSALYLCASSWATSVATDTQYFGPGTRLTVL.

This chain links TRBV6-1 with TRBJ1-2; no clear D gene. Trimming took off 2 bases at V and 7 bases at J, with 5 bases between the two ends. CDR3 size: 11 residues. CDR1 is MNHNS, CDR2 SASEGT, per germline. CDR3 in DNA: TGTGCCAGCAGTGAACCCCTTGGCTACACCTTC. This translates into CASSEPLGYTF.

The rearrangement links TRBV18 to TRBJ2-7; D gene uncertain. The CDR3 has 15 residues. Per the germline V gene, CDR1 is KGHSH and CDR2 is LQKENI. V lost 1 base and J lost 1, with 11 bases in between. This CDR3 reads CASSPLPDSSYEQYV. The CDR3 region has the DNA TGTGCCAGCTCACCACTCCCAGACTCATCCTACGAGCAGTACGTC.

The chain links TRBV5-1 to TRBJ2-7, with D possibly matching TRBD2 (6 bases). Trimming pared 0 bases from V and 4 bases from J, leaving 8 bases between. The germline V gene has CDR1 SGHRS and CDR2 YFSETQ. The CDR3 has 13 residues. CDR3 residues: CASSLEGRYEQYF. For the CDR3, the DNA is TGCGCCAGCAGCTTGGAGGGGAGGTACGAGCAGTACTTC.

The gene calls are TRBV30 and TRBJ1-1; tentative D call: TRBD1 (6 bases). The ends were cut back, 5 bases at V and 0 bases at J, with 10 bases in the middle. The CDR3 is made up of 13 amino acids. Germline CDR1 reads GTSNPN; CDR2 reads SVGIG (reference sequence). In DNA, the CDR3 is TGTGCCTGGGAGGGACATATGAACACTGAAGCTTTCTTT. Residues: CAWEGHMNTEAFF.